Presented here are 20 T cell receptor beta chains from one specimen sequenced in a study of cytomegalovirus exposure and HLA in healthy donors. Vbeta (60) and Jbeta (13) primers were used in the PCR. Produced via immunoSEQ multiplex PCR; TCRdb's table is partial and in-frame only. The sample records fewer than 120,000 clones, approximately 80% being singletons. Source material: PBMCs. These receptors were collected from a woman in her sixties or seventies in good health and CMV-seropositive.

The chain has TRBV6-4 and TRBJ1-1; TRBD1 matches at 9 bases. The CDR3 runs to 15 residues. Germline loops: CDR1 MRHNA, CDR2 SNTAGT. The V segment lost 6 bases and the J segment 4 bases; nucleotides outside the gene matches: 9. The CDR3 sequence: CASRAQGAGSTEAFF. Here the CDR3 DNA reads TGTGCCAGCAGGGCACAGGGGGCTGGCAGCACTGAAGCTTTCTTT.

The chain couples TRBV5-1 to TRBJ2-1; no clear D gene. Looked up from germline, CDR1 is SGHRS and CDR2 is YFSETQ. Between the trimmed V and J ends, which lost 3 bases and 3 bases, there was a span of 7 bases. The CDR3 sequence is 13 residues long. CDR3 nucleotides: TGCGCCAGCAGCTCCTACAGCTACAATGAGCAGTTCTTC. Protein product: CASSSYSYNEQFF. The variable domain in full, with the rest retrieved from reference TRBV5-1 and TRBJ2-1, is KAGVTQTPRYLIKTRGQQVTLSCSPISGHRSVSWYQQTPGQGLQFLFEYFSETQRNKGNFPGRFSGRQFSNSRSEMNVSTLELGDSALYLCASSSYSYNEQFFGPGTRLTVL.

This chain joins TRBV27 and TRBJ2-1, with D possibly TRBD1 on 6 matching bases. V lost 2 bases to trimming and J lost 8 bases, with 16 bases between them. This CDR3 has 15 residues. CDR1 is MNHEY and CDR2 is SMNVEV in the germline V gene (reference sequence). CDR3 residues: CASSLQGIGFDEQFF. CDR3 sequence (DNA): TGTGCCAGCAGTTTACAGGGGATAGGGTTCGATGAGCAGTTCTTC.

The chain combines TRBV6-6 with TRBJ2-5, with 12 bases that match TRBD2. Germline V CDR1 and CDR2: MNHNY, SVGAGI (reference sequence). V shed 6 bases and J 5 bases; nucleotides not matched to a gene: 4. This CDR3 has 14 residues. The CDR3 spells CASRDLAGGETQYF. Here the CDR3 DNA reads TGTGCCAGCAGAGACCTAGCGGGAGGGGAGACCCAGTACTTC.

This CDR3 reads CASSPLQGTARNQPQHF. CDR3 coding DNA: TGTGCCAGCAGCCCACTACAGGGGACGGCGAGGAATCAGCCCCAGCATTTT. V and J are TRBV5-8 and TRBJ1-5, with 7 nucleotides matching TRBD1. Germline loops: CDR1 SGHTS, CDR2 YDEGEE. The length of the CDR3 is 17 residues. V lost 4 bases to trimming and J lost 4 bases; unmatched junction nucleotides: 14.

This sequence joins TRBV2 and TRBJ2-3; possibly TRBD1 for D (8 bases). The CDR3 contains 15 residues. V lost 3 bases, J lost 3 bases, and 13 bases lay in between. The germline gives CDR1 SNHLY, CDR2 FYNNEI. The CDR3 region is CASSDGQGGTDTQYF. In nucleotides, the CDR3 is TGTGCCAGCAGTGACGGACAGGGAGGGACAGATACGCAGTATTTT.

This chain connects TRBV5-5 to TRBJ2-3; no firm D call. CDR3 length: 14 amino acids. The V gene's germline CDR1 is SGHKS and CDR2 YYEKEE (reference sequence). Trimming shortened V by 2 bases and J by 2 bases, and 9 bases separated the two germline ends. This chain's CDR3 is CASSFYSPTDTQYF. The CDR3 bases are TGTGCCAGCAGCTTTTATTCCCCCACAGATACGCAGTATTTT.

The chain uses TRBV28 and TRBJ2-1; TRBD1 matches at 8 bases. The CDR3 covers 12 residues. V lost 5 bases and J lost 10; bases outside the gene matches: 4. CDR1 and CDR2 (germline): MDHEN, SYDVKM. The CDR3 coding sequence is TGTGCCAGCAGTCGGACAGGGCACGAGCAGTTCTTC. It specifies CASSRTGHEQFF.

In DNA form, the CDR3 reads TGCGCCAGCAGCTCGGTAGCGGGAGGGCTCTACAATGAGCAGTTCTTC. Translating gives CASSSVAGGLYNEQFF. V and J are TRBV5-1 and TRBJ2-1; 11 bases agree with TRBD2. The CDR3 has 16 residues. From germline, CDR1 is SGHRS and CDR2 YFSETQ. V lost 3 bases and J lost 3; bases outside the gene matches: 5.

The rearrangement links TRBV19 to TRBJ1-2, with 8 bases aligning to TRBD1. Germline-derived CDR1 and CDR2 are LNHDA and SQIVND (reference sequence). This CDR3 is built from 15 residues. The J segment lost 6 bases and the V segment lost 3 bases, leaving 9 bases of the junction unmatched. In DNA, the CDR3 is TGTGCCAGTAGTATCGACAGGGGTCGTCAGGATGGCTACACCTTC. Protein sequence: CASSIDRGRQDGYTF.

The V call is TRBV7-9, the J call TRBJ2-5, with D possibly being TRBD2 (5 bases). Near its end, the DNA agrees better with TRBJ2-7, so the J call may be wrong. CDR1 SEHNR and CDR2 FQNEAQ come from the germline V gene (reference sequence). This CDR3 has 13 residues. CDR3 region: CASSLGPGYEQYF. CDR3 nucleotides: TGTGCCAGCAGCTTAGGGCCGGGGTACGAGCAGTACTTC.

About this clone: The conserved phenylalanine or tryptophan normally closing the CDR3 is absent here, so this likely arose from a read error. The chain combines TRBV28 with TRBJ1-1; D ambiguous. CDR1 and CDR2 from the germline V gene are MDHEN and SYDVKM. The V gene lost 10 bases and the J gene lost 11 bases, with 14 bases spanning the gap. The CDR3 consists of 10 residues. In DNA form, the CDR3 reads TGTGCCACCGTAATGGCCGCGGCTTTCCTT. Its protein product is CATVMAAAFL.

The V call is TRBV25-1, the J call TRBJ2-3, with TRBD1 matching 7 bases. The CDR3 has 13 residues. Losses at the gene ends were 4 bases for V and 6 bases for J; bases not matched to a gene: 4. Per germline, CDR1 MGHDK and CDR2 SYGVNS. In DNA, the CDR3 is TGTGCCAGCAGTGTCTCCAGGGGGGATACGCAGTATTTT. It is translated as CASSVSRGDTQYF. The variable domain in full, with the rest retrieved from reference TRBV25-1 and TRBJ2-3, is EADIYQTPRYLVIGTGKKITLECSQTMGHDKMYWYQQDPGMELHLIHYSYGVNSTEKGDLSSESTVSRIRTEHFPLTLESARPSHTSQYLCASSVSRGDTQYFGPGTRLTVL.

This sequence joins TRBV6-4 and TRBJ2-3; 10 bases are shared with TRBD2. CDR3 size: 15 residues. CDR1 and CDR2 (germline): MRHNA, SNTAGT. V trimming: 4 bases; J trimming: 5 bases; junction bases outside the gene matches: 6. CDR3: CASSVSAGGLDTQYF. CDR3 bases: TGTGCCAGCAGTGTCTCAGCGGGAGGGCTAGATACGCAGTATTTT.

V and J are TRBV28 and TRBJ1-4; 8 nucleotides line up with TRBD1. The CDR3 is 16 residues long. The trim removed 6 bases at V and 6 bases at J, leaving 12 bases unmatched. Germline V gene sequence: CDR1 MDHEN, CDR2 SYDVKM. The CDR3 is CASSFDRGGSDEKLFF. CDR3 sequence (DNA): TGTGCCAGCAGCTTTGACAGGGGAGGGTCGGATGAAAAACTGTTTTTT.

The chain links TRBV28 to TRBJ2-1; 9 bases are shared with TRBD2. With V trimmed by 6 bases and J by 9 bases, 15 bases remained unmatched. This CDR3 spans 16 amino acids. Germline values: CDR1 MDHEN, CDR2 SYDVKM. CDR3 nucleotide sequence: TGTGCCAGCAGCCCGGGGGAAGCGGGAGGAGGAGGTGAGCAGTTCTTC. It is translated as CASSPGEAGGGGEQFF.

In the case of this clone: An end of the junction does not agree with germline; a read error may underlie this. This rearrangement joins TRBV9 to TRBJ2-7; D is uncertain. CDR1 SGDLS and CDR2 YYNGEE come from the germline V gene. This CDR3 has 15 residues. In DNA form, the CDR3 reads TGTGCCAGCAGCGTAGATGTGACTTCCTCCTACGGGCAGTACTTC. Translating gives CASSVDVTSSYGQYF.

The chain links TRBV5-1 to TRBJ1-4; TRBD1 might be the D (5 bases). This CDR3 region has 14 residues. Trimming shortened V by 4 bases and J by 7 bases, and 14 bases separated the two germline ends. From germline, CDR1 is SGHRS and CDR2 YFSETQ. CDR3 amino acids: CASSQSPGAEKLFF. The CDR3 DNA follows: TGCGCCAGCAGCCAGTCCCCTGGGGCTGAAAAACTGTTTTTT.

This rearrangement joins TRBV28 to TRBJ1-5, with D possibly being TRBD1 (5 bases). Germline CDR1 and CDR2: MDHEN and SYDVKM. The CDR3 loop spans 14 amino acids. Trimming took off 10 bases at V and 1 base at J, with 14 bases between the two ends. The CDR3, as DNA: TGTGCCAACTCTACGGGGGGGAGCAATCAGCCCCAGCATTTT. Translating it yields CANSTGGSNQPQHF. Drawing the rest from reference TRBV28 and TRBJ1-5, the complete variable domain is DVKVTQSSRYLVKRTGEKVFLECVQDMDHENMFWYRQDPGLGLRLIYFSYDVKMKEKGDIPEGYSVSREKKERFSLILESASTNQTSMYLCANSTGGSNQPQHFGDGTRLSIL.

The V gene is TRBV7-3, the J gene TRBJ2-3, with 8 nucleotides matching TRBD1. Germline CDR1 reads SGHTA; CDR2 reads FQGTGA. Losses at the gene ends were 7 bases for V and 4 bases for J; bases not matched to a gene: 7. The CDR3 spans 14 residues. The CDR3 DNA is TGTGCCAGCACCCTAGGACAGGGTGCAGATACGCAGTATTTT. Its translation is CASTLGQGADTQYF.